These 8 T cell receptor beta chains came from one sample sequenced in a study of T-cell reconstitution after alpha-beta-depleted transplantation in children. Unique molecular identifiers were incorporated during preparation of the TCRbeta library. TCRdb used MiXCR to reprocess the PCR reads, holding one entry per CDR3 protein. The table shows fewer than 400,000 distinct CDR3 sequences, with around 25% occurring only once. The source material was PBMCs, mostly from graft donor cells, sampled 180 days after TCRalphabeta/CD19-depleted stem cell transplant. These receptors were taken from a male patient under 18 who had a stem cell transplant for acute lymphoblastic leukemia, so the T cells may come from the graft donor.

This clonotype occurred a few times. V usage is TRBV3-1 and J usage is TRBJ2-1; 8 bases match TRBD2. The length of the CDR3 is 14 residues. Germline V lookup: CDR1 LGHDT, CDR2 YNNKEL (reference sequence). The junction had 7 bases not matched to a gene; V was cut back by 3 bases and J by 9 bases. The CDR3 here is CASSQGSGRGEQFF. The CDR3 nucleotides read TGTGCCAGCAGCCAGGGGAGCGGGAGAGGTGAGCAGTTCTTC.

This clonotype has just a few counts. The rearrangement uses TRBV7-3 and TRBJ2-3; TRBD2 agrees at 12 bases. The CDR3 has 16 residues. Germline CDR1 SGHTA, CDR2 FQGTGA. The junction had 4 bases not matched to a gene; V was cut back by 5 bases and J by 1 base. CDR3 protein: CASSLGTSGRTDTQYF. The CDR3 DNA sequence: TGTGCCAGCAGCCTCGGGACTAGCGGGCGCACAGATACGCAGTATTTT.

The chain employs TRBV5-1 and TRBJ2-7, with D perhaps assigned TRBD1 or TRBD2 (5 bases each). There are 13 residues in the CDR3. Germline V gene data show CDR1 as SGHRS and CDR2 as YFSETQ. Trimming took 2 bases from V and 2 from J, leaving 8 bases between them. CDR3: CASSFGAPYEQYF. In DNA, the CDR3 is TGCGCCAGCAGCTTCGGGGCCCCCTACGAGCAGTACTTC.

The chain recombines TRBV12-3 or TRBV12-4 with TRBJ1-6; D not certain. V was clipped by 5 bases and J by 10 bases, with 12 bases between them. CDR3 size: 13 residues. The CDR3 nucleotides are TGTGCCAGCAGTAGCCGCTTGAGATCACCCCTCCACTTT. This codes for CASSSRLRSPLHF.

At least ten counts were recorded for this clonotype. The chain couples TRBV6-5 to TRBJ2-3, with D perhaps matching TRBD2 (6 bases). V was trimmed by 1 base and J by 0 bases, leaving 8 bases between them. The length of the CDR3 is 15 residues. Germline V CDR1 and CDR2: MNHEY, SVGAGI. The CDR3 loop reads CASSYLRGSTDTQYF. The CDR3 region has the DNA TGTGCCAGCAGTTACTTGCGGGGAAGCACAGATACGCAGTATTTT.

This clonotype came up a few times. This sequence joins TRBV10-3 and TRBJ2-7; 9 nucleotides line up with TRBD1. Looked up from germline, CDR1 is ENHRY and CDR2 is SYGVKD. The CDR3 is 18 amino acids. Trimming took 3 bases from V and 5 from J; bases not matched to a gene: 17. In nucleotides, the CDR3 is TGTGCCATCAGTGAACCCCTACGTAGCCGGGACAGGGTCCACGAGCAGTACTTC. Its translation is CAISEPLRSRDRVHEQYF.

This chain connects TRBV12-3 or TRBV12-4 to TRBJ1-1, with a possible D match to TRBD1 (5 bases). There are 16 residues in the CDR3. Trimming removed 2 bases from V and 1 base from J, with 14 bases in between. The CDR3 reads CASSLPGALKNTEAFF. Here the CDR3 DNA reads TGTGCCAGCAGTTTACCCGGGGCCCTAAAGAACACTGAAGCTTTCTTT.

This clonotype was seen a handful of times. The V and J genes are TRBV5-6 and TRBJ1-1, with D uncertain. The CDR3 sequence is 15 residues long. From germline, CDR1 is SGHDT and CDR2 YYEEEE. V dropped 1 base and J dropped 0 bases, with 10 bases sitting between them. Written as DNA, the CDR3 is TGTGCCAGCAGCTTGCAGCCCGCCATGAACACTGAAGCTTTCTTT. Protein sequence: CASSLQPAMNTEAFF.